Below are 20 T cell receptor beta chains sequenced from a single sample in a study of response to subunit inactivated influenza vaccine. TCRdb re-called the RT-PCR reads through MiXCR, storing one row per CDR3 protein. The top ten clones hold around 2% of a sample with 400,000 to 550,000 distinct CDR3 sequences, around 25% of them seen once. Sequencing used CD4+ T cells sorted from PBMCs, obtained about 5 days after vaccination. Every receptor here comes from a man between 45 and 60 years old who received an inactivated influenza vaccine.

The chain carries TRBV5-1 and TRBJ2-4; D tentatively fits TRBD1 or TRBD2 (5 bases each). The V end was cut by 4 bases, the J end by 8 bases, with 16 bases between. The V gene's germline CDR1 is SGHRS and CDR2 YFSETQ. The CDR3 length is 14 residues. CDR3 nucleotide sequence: TGCGCCAGCAGCAGCGGACACTCCGGGGACATTCAGTACTTC. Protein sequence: CASSSGHSGDIQYF.

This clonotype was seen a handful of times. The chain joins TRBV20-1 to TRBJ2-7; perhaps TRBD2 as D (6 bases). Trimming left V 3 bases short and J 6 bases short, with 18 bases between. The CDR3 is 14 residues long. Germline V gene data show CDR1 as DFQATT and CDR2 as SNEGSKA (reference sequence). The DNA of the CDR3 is TGCAGTGCTAGCCTTACGGGGGTGCTAGGCGAGCAGTACTTC. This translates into CSASLTGVLGEQYF.

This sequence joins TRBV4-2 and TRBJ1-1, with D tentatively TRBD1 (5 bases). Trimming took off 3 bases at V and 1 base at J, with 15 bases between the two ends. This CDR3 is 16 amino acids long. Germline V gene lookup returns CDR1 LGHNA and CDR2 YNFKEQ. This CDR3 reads CASSQRQGVSNTEAFF. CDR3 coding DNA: TGTGCCAGCAGCCAGAGGCAGGGTGTCTCGAACACTGAAGCTTTCTTT.

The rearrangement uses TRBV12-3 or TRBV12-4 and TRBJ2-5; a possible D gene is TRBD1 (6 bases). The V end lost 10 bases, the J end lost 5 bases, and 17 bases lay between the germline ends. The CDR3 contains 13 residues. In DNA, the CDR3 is TGTGCCACCCGAGCAGGGGCTGAGGAGACCCAGTACTTC. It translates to CATRAGAEETQYF.

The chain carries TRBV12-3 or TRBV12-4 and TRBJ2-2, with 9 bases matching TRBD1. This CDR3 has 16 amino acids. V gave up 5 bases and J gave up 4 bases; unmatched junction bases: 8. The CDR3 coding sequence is TGTGCCAGCAGTCCGGGACAGGGCGGGGTCACCGGGGAGCTGTTTTTT. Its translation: CASSPGQGGVTGELFF.

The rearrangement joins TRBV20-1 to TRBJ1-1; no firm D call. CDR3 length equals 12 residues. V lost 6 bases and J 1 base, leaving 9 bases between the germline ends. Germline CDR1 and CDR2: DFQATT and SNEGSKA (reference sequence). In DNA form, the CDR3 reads TGCAGTGCCCAACGCGGGAACACTGAAGCTTTCTTT. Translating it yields CSAQRGNTEAFF.

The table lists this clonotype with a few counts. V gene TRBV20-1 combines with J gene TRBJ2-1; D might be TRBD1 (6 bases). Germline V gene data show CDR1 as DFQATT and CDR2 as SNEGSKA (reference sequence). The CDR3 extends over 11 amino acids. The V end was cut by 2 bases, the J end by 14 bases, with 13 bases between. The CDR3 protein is CSARTDSPEFF. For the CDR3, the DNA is TGCAGTGCTAGAACGGACAGTCCTGAGTTCTTC.

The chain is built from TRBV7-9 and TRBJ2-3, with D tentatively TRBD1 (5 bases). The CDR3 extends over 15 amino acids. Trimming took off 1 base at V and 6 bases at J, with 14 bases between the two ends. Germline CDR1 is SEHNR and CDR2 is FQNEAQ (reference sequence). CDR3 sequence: CASSLGAGLRDTQYF. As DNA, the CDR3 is TGTGCCAGCAGCTTAGGGGCAGGGTTGCGCGATACGCAGTATTTT.

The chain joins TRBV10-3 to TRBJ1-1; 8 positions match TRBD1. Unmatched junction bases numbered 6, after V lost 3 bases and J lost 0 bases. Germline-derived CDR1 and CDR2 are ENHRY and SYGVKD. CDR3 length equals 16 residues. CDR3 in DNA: TGTGCCATCAGTGAAGGACAGGGAAGGGTGAACACTGAAGCTTTCTTT. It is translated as CAISEGQGRVNTEAFF.

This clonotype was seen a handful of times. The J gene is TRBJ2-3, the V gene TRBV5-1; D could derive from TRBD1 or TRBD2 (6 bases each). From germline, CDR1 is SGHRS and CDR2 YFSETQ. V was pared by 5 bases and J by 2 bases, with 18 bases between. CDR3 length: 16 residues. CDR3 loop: CASSSIVGGSTDTQYF. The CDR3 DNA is TGCGCCAGCAGTTCTATCGTGGGGGGCTCCACAGATACGCAGTATTTT.

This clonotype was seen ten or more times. CDR3 region: CASSLGGGQGASGANVLTF. Written as DNA, the CDR3 is TGCGCCAGCAGCTTGGGTGGTGGACAGGGGGCGTCGGGGGCCAACGTCCTGACTTTC. The chain joins TRBV5-1 to TRBJ2-6; 11 bases are shared with TRBD1. The CDR3 runs to 19 residues. V lost 0 bases and J lost 4; bases outside the gene matches: 9. In germline, CDR1 is SGHRS, CDR2 YFSETQ.

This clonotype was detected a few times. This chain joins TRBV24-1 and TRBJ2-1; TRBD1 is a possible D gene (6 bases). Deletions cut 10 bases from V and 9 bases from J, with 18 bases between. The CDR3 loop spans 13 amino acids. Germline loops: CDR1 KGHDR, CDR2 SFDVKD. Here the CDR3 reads CATGDIGVIEQFF. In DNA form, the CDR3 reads TGTGCCACGGGGGACATCGGGGTAATTGAGCAGTTCTTC.

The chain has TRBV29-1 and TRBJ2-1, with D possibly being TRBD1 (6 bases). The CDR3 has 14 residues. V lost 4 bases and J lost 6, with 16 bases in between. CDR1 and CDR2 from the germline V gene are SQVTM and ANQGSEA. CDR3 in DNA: TGCAGCGTTGGGGGGCTGGACTCTCCCAATGAGCAGTTCTTC. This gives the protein CSVGGLDSPNEQFF.

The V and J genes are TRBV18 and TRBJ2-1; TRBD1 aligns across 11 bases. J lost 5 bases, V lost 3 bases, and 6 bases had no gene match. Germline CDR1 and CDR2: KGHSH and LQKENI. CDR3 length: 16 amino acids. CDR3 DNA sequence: TGTGCCAGCTCACCTTTCGTGGGACAGGGGGACAATGAGCAGTTCTTC. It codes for CASSPFVGQGDNEQFF.

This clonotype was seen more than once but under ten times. The CDR3 nucleotides read TGCGCCAGCAGCCGTTGGACAGCTGCCGGGGAGCTGTTTTTT. The encoded protein is CASSRWTAAGELFF. The chain recombines TRBV5-1 with TRBJ2-2, with a possible D match to TRBD1 (6 bases). Trimming stripped 4 bases from V and 6 bases from J, with 13 bases between. This CDR3 spans 14 amino acids. CDR1 is SGHRS, CDR2 YFSETQ, per germline.

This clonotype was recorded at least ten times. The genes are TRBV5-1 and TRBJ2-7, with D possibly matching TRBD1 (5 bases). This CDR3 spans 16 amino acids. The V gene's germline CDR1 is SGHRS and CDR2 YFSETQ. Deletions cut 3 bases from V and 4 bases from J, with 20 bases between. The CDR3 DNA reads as TGCGCCAGCAGCTCGAGTCCGACGACAGCTAATTACGAGCAGTACTTC. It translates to CASSSSPTTANYEQYF.

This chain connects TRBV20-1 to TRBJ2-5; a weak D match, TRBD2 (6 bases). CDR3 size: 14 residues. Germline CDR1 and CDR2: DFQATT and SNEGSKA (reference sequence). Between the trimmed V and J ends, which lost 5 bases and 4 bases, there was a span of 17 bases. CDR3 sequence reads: CSARRALGGETQYF. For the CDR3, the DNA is TGCAGTGCTCGGCGGGCTCTGGGGGGAGAGACCCAGTACTTC.

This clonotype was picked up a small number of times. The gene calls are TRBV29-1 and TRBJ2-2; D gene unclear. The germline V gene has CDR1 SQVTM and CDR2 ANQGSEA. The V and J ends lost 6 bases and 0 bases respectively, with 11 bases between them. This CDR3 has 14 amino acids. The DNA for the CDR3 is TGCAGCGTACGAGGTACTTCGAACACCGGGGAGCTGTTTTTT. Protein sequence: CSVRGTSNTGELFF.

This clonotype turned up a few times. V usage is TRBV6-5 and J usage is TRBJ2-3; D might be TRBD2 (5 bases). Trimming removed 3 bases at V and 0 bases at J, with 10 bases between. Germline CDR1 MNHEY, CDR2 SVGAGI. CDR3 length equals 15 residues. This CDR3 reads CASSYDPGSTDTQYF. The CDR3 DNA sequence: TGTGCCAGCAGTTATGATCCGGGGAGCACAGATACGCAGTATTTT.

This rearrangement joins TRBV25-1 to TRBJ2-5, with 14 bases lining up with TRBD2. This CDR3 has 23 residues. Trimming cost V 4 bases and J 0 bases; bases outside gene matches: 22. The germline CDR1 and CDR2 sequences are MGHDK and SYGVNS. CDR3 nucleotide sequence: TGTGCCAGCAGTGCCAGGGGACTAGCGGGGGCCAATTTCACCCCGACGCACCAAGAGACCCAGTACTTC. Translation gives CASSARGLAGANFTPTHQETQYF.